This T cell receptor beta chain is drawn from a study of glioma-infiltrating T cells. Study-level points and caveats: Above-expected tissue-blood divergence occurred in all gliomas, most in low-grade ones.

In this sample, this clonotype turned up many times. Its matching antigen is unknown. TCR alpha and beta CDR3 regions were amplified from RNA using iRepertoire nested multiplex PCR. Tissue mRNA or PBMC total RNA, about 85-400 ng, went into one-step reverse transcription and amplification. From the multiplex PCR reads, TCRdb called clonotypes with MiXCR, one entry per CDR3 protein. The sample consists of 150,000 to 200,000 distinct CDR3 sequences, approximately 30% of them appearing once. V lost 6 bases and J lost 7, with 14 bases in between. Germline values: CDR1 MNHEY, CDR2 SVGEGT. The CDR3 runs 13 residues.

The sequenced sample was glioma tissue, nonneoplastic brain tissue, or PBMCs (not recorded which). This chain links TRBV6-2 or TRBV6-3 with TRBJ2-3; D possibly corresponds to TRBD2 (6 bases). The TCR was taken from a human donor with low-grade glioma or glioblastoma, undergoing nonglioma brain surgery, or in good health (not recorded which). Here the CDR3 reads CASRRTGTHTQYF. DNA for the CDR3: TGTGCCAGCAGACGTACCGGGACTCATACGCAGTATTTT.